Here is one TCR beta chain with its context. Its target is not known. The data originate from a study of shared clonotypes between healthy human individuals. V trimming: 6 bases; J trimming: 3 bases; junction bases outside the gene matches: 6. CDR1 is SNHLY, CDR2 FYNNEI, per germline. The length of the CDR3 is 14 residues. Regarding the study as a whole: Among the subsets, naive ones generally showed larger estimated richness than memory ones.

Sorted subsets were amplified in replicate PCRs using around 220 ng DNA, 30,000 to 35,000 T cell genomes. As handled by the study authors: For the immunoSEQ data, sequences were junction-only without quality scores, so filtering differed. Measured with immunoSEQ multiplex PCR; TCRdb has only the in-frame clones, and not every one. D and trimming were read from the DNA, whereas the V and J calls and clone size are those reported in that table. The sample yields around 550,000 clones, roughly 96% seen once. Naivety among CD8 cells was defined by CD45RO negativity and positive CCR7 selection, thereby excluding terminally differentiated effector memory CD45RA+ cells. The donors were adults (healthy and HIV-negative) with no recent acute infections or vaccinations.

The sample comprised naive CD8+ T cells sorted from blood. This TCR came from a young woman in good health. The genes are TRBV2 and TRBJ2-7; TRBD2 aligns across 9 bases. The CDR3, as DNA: TGTGCCAGCAGGGCTAGCGGGACGCACTACGAGCAGTACTTC. As protein: CASRASGTHYEQYF.